This T cell receptor beta chain was retrieved from a study of brain T cells in children with intractable seizures. Overall study results and limits: Only CDR3 sequence similarity suggested viral specificity, without known HCMV serostatus.

Only in-frame clones appear in the TCRdb table, and some are missing; sequencing was by immunoSEQ multiplex PCR. The table records 100,000 to 120,000 clones, approximately 94% of them present only once. The CDR3 extends over 14 amino acids. Per the germline V gene, CDR1 is LNHDA and CDR2 is SQIVND (reference sequence). V was trimmed by 4 bases and J by 1 base, leaving 11 bases between them. On this clone itself: What it binds is unknown.

Specimen: peripheral blood, collected at surgery. This rearrangement joins TRBV19 to TRBJ2-7; D gene unclear. This receptor was identified in a boy in the first two years of life with hemimegalencephaly and intractable seizures. CDR3 loop: CASSSGFGSYEQYF. CDR3 bases: TGTGCCAGTAGTAGCGGTTTCGGTTCCTACGAGCAGTACTTC.